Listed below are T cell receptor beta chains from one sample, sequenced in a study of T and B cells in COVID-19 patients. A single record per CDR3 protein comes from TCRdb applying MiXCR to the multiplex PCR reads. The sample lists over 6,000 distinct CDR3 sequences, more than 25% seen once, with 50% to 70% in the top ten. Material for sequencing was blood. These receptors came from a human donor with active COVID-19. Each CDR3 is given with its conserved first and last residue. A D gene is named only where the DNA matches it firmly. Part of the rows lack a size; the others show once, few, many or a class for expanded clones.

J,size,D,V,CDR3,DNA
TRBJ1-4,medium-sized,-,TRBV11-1,CASSGYGGTNEKLFF,TGTGCCAGCAGCGGTTACGGGGGAACTAATGAAAAACTGTTTTTT
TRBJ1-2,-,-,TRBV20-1,CSAKGEANYGYTF,TGCAGTGCTAAGGGGGAGGCTAACTATGGCTACACCTTC
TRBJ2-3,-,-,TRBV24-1,CATSKQNTDTQYF,TGTGCCACCAGTAAGCAGAACACAGATACGCAGTATTTT
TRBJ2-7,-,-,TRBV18,CASSATEGVYEQYF,TGTGCCAGCTCCGCCACGGAGGGGGTCTACGAGCAGTACTTC
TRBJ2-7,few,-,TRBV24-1,CATSDSLGRSTWASYEQYF,TGTGCCACCAGTGACTCCCTGGGCAGATCTACGTGGGCCTCCTACGAGCAGTACTTC
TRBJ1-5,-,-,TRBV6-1,CASSSTGRGWYQPQHF,TGTGCCAGCAGTTCCACAGGGAGGGGATGGTATCAGCCCCAGCATTTT
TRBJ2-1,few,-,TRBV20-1,CSARVRVSYNEQFF,TGCAGTGCTAGAGTGCGGGTGTCCTACAATGAGCAGTTCTTC
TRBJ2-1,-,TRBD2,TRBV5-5,CASSPSGSGRAGNEQFF,TGTGCCAGCAGCCCGTCGGGGAGCGGGAGGGCCGGCAATGAGCAGTTCTTC
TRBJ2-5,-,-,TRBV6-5,CASGPIQETQYF,TGTGCCAGCGGACCGATCCAAGAGACCCAGTACTTC
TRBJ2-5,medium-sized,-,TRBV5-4,CASSPGTEETQYF,TGTGCCAGCAGCCCTGGGACGGAAGAGACCCAGTACTTC
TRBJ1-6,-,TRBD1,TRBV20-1,CSAPDWTGAGSPLHF,TGCAGTGCTCCGGATTGGACAGGGGCAGGATCACCCCTCCACTTT
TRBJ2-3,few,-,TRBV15,CATSRDRGRSNTDTQYF,TGTGCCACCAGCAGAGATCGAGGGCGGAGTAACACAGATACGCAGTATTTT
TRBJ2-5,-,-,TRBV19,CASSWGKGTQYF,TGTGCCAGTAGCTGGGGGAAGGGGACCCAGTACTTC
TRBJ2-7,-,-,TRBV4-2,CASSPPNQDEQYF,TGTGCCAGCAGCCCCCCAAACCAGGACGAGCAGTACTTC
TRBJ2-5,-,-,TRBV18,CASSPEAGETQYF,TGTGCCAGCTCACCAGAGGCGGGGGAGACCCAGTACTTC
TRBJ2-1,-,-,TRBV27,CASSLDGSSYNEQFF,TGTGCCAGCAGCCTGGACGGGAGCTCCTACAATGAGCAGTTCTTC
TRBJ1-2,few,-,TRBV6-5,CASRPAQTYGYTF,TGTGCCAGCAGACCCGCGCAGACCTATGGCTACACCTTC
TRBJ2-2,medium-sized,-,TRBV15,CATSRWVGELFF,TGTGCCACCAGCAGATGGGTCGGGGAGCTGTTTTTT
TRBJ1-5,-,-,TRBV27,CASSPLTSSNQPQHF,TGTGCCAGCAGTCCCTTGACAAGTTCTAATCAGCCCCAGCATTTT
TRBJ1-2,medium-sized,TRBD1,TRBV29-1,CSVGSRGREGYTF,TGCAGCGTTGGGTCCAGGGGGCGCGAGGGCTACACCTTC
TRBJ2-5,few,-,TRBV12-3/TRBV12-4,CASSPPEGETQYF,TGTGCCAGCAGCCCCCCGGAGGGGGAGACCCAGTACTTC